This T cell receptor beta chain is drawn from a study of CD8+ T cells in alopecia areata. Following RNA extraction, reverse transcription yielded cDNA that acted as the sequencing template. TCRdb's table, derived via immunoSEQ multiplex PCR, lists solely in-frame clones and lacks some. The sample has about 20,000 clones, under 75% seen once. Broader study findings: Sequencing of scalp tissue also captures the resident alphabeta T cells of normal skin.

In regard to this clone: The antigen remains undetermined.

Germline V gene data show CDR1 as SGDLS and CDR2 as YYNGEE. With 4 bases removed from V and 4 bases from J, the gap between germline ends came to 9 bases. The CDR3 totals 13 residues. Individuals with alopecia areata gave both lesional scalp punch biopsies and peripheral blood for collection. The TCR was taken from a human donor with alopecia areata. The material was skin, obtained at week 0. V is TRBV9 and J is TRBJ1-5; D is perhaps TRBD1 (5 bases). The CDR3 DNA is TGTGCCAGCAGCTCGGGACGAAATCAGCCCCAGCATTTT. Protein sequence: CASSSGRNQPQHF.